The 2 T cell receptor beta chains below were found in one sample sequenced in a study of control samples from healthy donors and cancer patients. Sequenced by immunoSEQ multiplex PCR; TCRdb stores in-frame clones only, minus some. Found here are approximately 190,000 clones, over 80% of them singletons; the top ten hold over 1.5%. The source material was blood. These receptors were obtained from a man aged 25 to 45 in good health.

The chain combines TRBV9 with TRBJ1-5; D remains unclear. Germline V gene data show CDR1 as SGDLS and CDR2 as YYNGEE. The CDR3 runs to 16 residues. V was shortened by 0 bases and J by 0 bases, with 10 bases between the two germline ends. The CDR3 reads CASSVARRNSNQPQHF. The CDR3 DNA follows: TGTGCCAGCAGCGTAGCGCGCCGGAATAGCAATCAGCCCCAGCATTTT.

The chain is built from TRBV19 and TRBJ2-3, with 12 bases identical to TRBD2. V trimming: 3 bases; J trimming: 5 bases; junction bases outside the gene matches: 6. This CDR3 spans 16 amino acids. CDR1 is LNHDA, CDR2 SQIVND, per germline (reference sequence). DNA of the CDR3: TGTGCCAGTAGTATTCAGCTAGCGGGGGGGCGAGATACGCAGTATTTT. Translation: CASSIQLAGGRDTQYF.